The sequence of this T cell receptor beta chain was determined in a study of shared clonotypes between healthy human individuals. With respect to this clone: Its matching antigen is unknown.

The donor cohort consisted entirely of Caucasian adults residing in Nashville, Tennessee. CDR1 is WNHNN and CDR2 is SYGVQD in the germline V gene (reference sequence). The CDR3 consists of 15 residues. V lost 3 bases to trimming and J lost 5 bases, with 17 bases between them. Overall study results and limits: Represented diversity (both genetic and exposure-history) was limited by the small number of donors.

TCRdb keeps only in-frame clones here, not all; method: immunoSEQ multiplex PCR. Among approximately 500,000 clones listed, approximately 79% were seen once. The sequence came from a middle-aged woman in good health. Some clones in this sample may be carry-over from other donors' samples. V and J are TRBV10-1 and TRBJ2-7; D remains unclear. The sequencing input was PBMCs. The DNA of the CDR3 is TGCGCCAGCAGTGACGGGCCCCCCGGAATGGACGAGCAGTACTTC. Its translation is CASSDGPPGMDEQYF.